Below, 7 T cell receptor beta chains from the same sample are listed, as sequenced in a study of neoadjuvant anti-PD-1 for oral cavity cancer. TCRdb's copy holds only in-frame clones and misses some; the assay was immunoSEQ multiplex PCR. The repertoire holds 65,000 to 95,000 clones, with more than 80% as singletons. Sequenced here: PBMCs, sampled before nivolumab (anti-PD-1) treatment. These receptors came from a person aged 35-79 years with oral cavity squamous cell carcinoma.

This clone was seen a few times. The rearrangement links TRBV28 to TRBJ1-2; 12 nucleotides align to TRBD1. Germline V gene lookup returns CDR1 MDHEN and CDR2 SYDVKM. After removal of 6 bases from V and 0 bases from J, the junction contained 5 bases not matched to a gene. CDR3 length equals 16 residues. CDR3 loop: CASRGTGGEANYGYTF. Here the CDR3 DNA reads TGTGCCAGCAGGGGGACAGGGGGCGAAGCTAACTATGGCTACACCTTC.

The sample holds one count of this clone. The chain uses TRBV5-1 and TRBJ2-5; a weak D match, TRBD1 (5 bases). This CDR3 has 14 amino acids. V was clipped by 4 bases and J by 1 base, with 11 bases between them. The V gene's germline CDR1 is SGHRS and CDR2 YFSETQ. The CDR3 here is CASSAGQIQETQYF. The CDR3 DNA follows: TGCGCCAGCAGCGCAGGACAAATCCAAGAGACCCAGTACTTC.

The chain couples TRBV10-3 to TRBJ2-5; D gene unclear. CDR1 ENHRY and CDR2 SYGVKD come from the germline V gene. The V end lost 4 bases, the J end lost 1 base, and 7 bases lay between the germline ends. The CDR3 extends over 13 amino acids. In DNA form, the CDR3 reads TGTGCCATCAGTGCGTCAGCCCAAGAGACCCAGTACTTC. It encodes CAISASAQETQYF.

This clone appeared once. The chain has TRBV7-9 and TRBJ2-7; D remains ambiguous. Trimming stripped 6 bases from V and 1 base from J, with 10 bases between. The CDR3 sequence is 13 residues long. The germline V gene has CDR1 SEHNR and CDR2 FQNEAQ (reference sequence). CDR3 protein: CASSYSYSYEQYF. The CDR3 coding sequence is TGTGCCAGCAGTTACAGTTATTCCTACGAGCAGTACTTC.

The chain links TRBV28 to TRBJ2-3; 13 nucleotides agree with TRBD2. Germline loops: CDR1 MDHEN, CDR2 SYDVKM. V was pared by 6 bases and J by 3 bases, with 6 bases of the junction left unmatched. The CDR3 has 16 residues. In DNA, the CDR3 is TGTGCCAGCAGCCCATCGACTAGCGGGAGGACAGATACGCAGTATTTT. It encodes CASSPSTSGRTDTQYF.

V and J are TRBV15 and TRBJ2-3; TRBD2 is a possible D gene (6 bases). Trimming took off 0 bases at V and 3 bases at J, with 16 bases between the two ends. Germline CDR1 LNHNV, CDR2 YYDKDF (reference sequence). There are 17 residues in the CDR3. CDR3 coding DNA: TGTGCCACCAGCAGAGATCGGGGGATGGGGAGTACAGATACGCAGTATTTT. Residues: CATSRDRGMGSTDTQYF.

The V and J genes are TRBV6-5 and TRBJ2-7, with D maybe TRBD1 (6 bases). The ends were cut back, 6 bases at V and 2 bases at J, with 14 bases in the middle. Germline assignment: CDR1 MNHEY and CDR2 SVGAGI. The CDR3 extends over 14 amino acids. CDR3 residues: CASRRRQAAYEQYF. The DNA of the CDR3 is TGTGCCAGCAGAAGGAGACAGGCCGCCTACGAGCAGTACTTC.